The T cell receptor beta chain described here comes from a study of shared clonotypes between healthy human individuals. The authors divided CD4+ cells into CD45RA+ naive and CD45RA-negative memory subsets. The CDR3 has 14 amino acids. The germline V gene encodes CDR1 SQVTM and CDR2 ANQGSEA. Trimming pared 1 base from V and 0 bases from J, leaving 6 bases between. Per the original methods: In the immunoSEQ data, sequences were junction-only and lacked quality scores, so filtering differed. TCRdb's copy holds only in-frame clones and misses some; the assay was immunoSEQ multiplex PCR. The V and J calls and clone size are taken from that table; D and trimming were inferred from the DNA. The repertoire holds roughly 2,300,000 clones, with 85% to 95% as singletons. Study observations and caveats: All-four-donor shared clonotypes had higher generation probabilities than non-shared clonotypes did. Between a handful of donors, naive CD4 clonotypes were shared at a level of approximately 5%.

As to this clone: Its antigen is currently unknown.

The gene calls are TRBV29-1 and TRBJ2-2; maybe TRBD1 (6 bases). This clonotype originated in a man between 18 and 35 years old in good health. Some clones in this sample may be carry-over from other donors' samples. Sample: naive CD4+ T cells from PBMCs. Indicated subset: CD45RA+ positively selected. CDR3 nucleotides: TGCAGCGTTGAAGGACAGGCGAACACCGGGGAGCTGTTTTTT. Its protein product is CSVEGQANTGELFF.